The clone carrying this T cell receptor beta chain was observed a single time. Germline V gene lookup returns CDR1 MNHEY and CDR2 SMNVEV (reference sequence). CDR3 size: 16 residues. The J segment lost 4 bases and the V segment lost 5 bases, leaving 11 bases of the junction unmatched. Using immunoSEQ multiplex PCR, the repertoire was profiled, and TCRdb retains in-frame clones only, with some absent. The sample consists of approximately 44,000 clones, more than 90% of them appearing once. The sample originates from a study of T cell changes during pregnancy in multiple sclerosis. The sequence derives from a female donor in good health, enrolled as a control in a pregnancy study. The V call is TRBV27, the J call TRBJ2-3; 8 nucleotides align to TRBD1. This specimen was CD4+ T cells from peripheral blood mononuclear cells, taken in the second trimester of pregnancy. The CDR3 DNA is TGTGCCAGCAGTCTGGGACAGGTTCTTTTCGCAGATACGCAGTATTTT. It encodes CASSLGQVLFADTQYF.